Sequencing of this T cell receptor beta chain was carried out in a study of graft-versus-host responses after intestinal transplantation. Germline CDR1 and CDR2: LNHNV and YYDKDF (reference sequence). There are 16 residues in the CDR3. V trimming: 6 bases; J trimming: 6 bases; junction bases outside the gene matches: 11. Sequenced by immunoSEQ multiplex PCR; TCRdb stores in-frame clones only, minus some. The sample includes over 75,000 clones, about nine tenths of them seen just once. Note on this clone: What it recognizes is unknown.

The source of this sequence is a human donor who was the organ donor for an intestinal transplant. The chain joins TRBV15 to TRBJ2-3; TRBD1 aligns across 11 bases. Specimen: unstimulated CD4+ T cells sorted from spleen or lymph node cells, collected before transplant. The CDR3 sequence: CATRTLRDRGGDTQYF. CDR3 coding DNA: TGTGCCACCAGAACCCTCCGGGACAGGGGGGGGGATACGCAGTATTTT.